Below are 12 T cell receptor beta chains sequenced from a single sample in a study of cytomegalovirus exposure and HLA in healthy donors. PCR primers comprised 60 Vbeta and 13 Jbeta primers. Data came from immunoSEQ multiplex PCR; TCRdb stores just in-frame clones and leaves some out. The sample comprises about 190,000 clones, 87% of which are singletons, and 1% to 1.5% rests with the top ten. The sample consisted of PBMCs. These receptors originate from a man aged 25 to 40 in good health and CMV-seronegative.

This sequence joins TRBV7-9 and TRBJ2-7; D not resolved. The CDR3 runs to 12 residues. Germline CDR1 reads SEHNR; CDR2 reads FQNEAQ (reference sequence). V lost 2 bases to trimming and J lost 3 bases, with 5 bases between them. The CDR3 region has the DNA TGTGCCAGCAGCTTATCCCACTACGAGCAGTACTTC. Translated, it gives CASSLSHYEQYF.

In regard to this clone: At one end, the junction sequence differs from germline, possibly due to a read error. The chain uses TRBV6-1 and TRBJ1-6; D remains ambiguous. Looked up from germline, CDR1 is MNHNS and CDR2 is SASEGT. This CDR3 has 13 amino acids. The chain's CDR3 is CASREGLVSPLHF. The CDR3 nucleotides read TGTGCCAGCAGGGAAGGGTTAGTGTCACCCCTCCACTTT.

This rearrangement joins TRBV19 to TRBJ2-7, with TRBD1 identical over 8 bases. The ends lost 1 base at V and 3 bases at J; junction bases unmatched: 8. This CDR3 region has 16 residues. Germline CDR1 and CDR2: LNHDA and SQIVND (reference sequence). CDR3 protein: CASSIADRADFYEQYF. The CDR3 region has the DNA TGTGCCAGTAGTATAGCGGACAGGGCCGACTTCTACGAGCAGTACTTC. The full variable domain, rest sourced from reference TRBV19 and TRBJ2-7, is DGGITQSPKYLFRKEGQNVTLSCEQNLNHDAMYWYRQDPGQGLRLIYYSQIVNDFQKGDIAEGYSVSREKKESFPLTVTSAQKNPTAFYLCASSIADRADFYEQYFGPGTRLTVT.

The V and J genes are TRBV7-8 and TRBJ1-4, with 8 bases that match TRBD1. Trimming took 6 bases from V and 8 from J; bases not matched to a gene: 5. The germline V gene encodes CDR1 SGHVS and CDR2 FQNEAQ. This CDR3 region has 13 residues. CDR3 loop: CASRLDRAEKLFF. The DNA for the CDR3 is TGTGCCAGCAGGTTGGACAGGGCCGAAAAACTGTTTTTT.

The chain employs TRBV28 and TRBJ2-7, with D hard to call. V was shortened by 6 bases and J by 4 bases, with 16 bases between the two germline ends. Germline loops: CDR1 MDHEN, CDR2 SYDVKM. The CDR3 has 14 residues. The CDR3 is CASSSRDTTYEQYF. Here the CDR3 DNA reads TGTGCCAGCAGCTCCAGAGATACGACATACGAGCAGTACTTC. Complete variable domain (other parts from reference TRBV28 and TRBJ2-7): DVKVTQSSRYLVKRTGEKVFLECVQDMDHENMFWYRQDPGLGLRLIYFSYDVKMKEKGDIPEGYSVSREKKERFSLILESASTNQTSMYLCASSSRDTTYEQYFGPGTRLTVT.

V gene TRBV28 combines with J gene TRBJ1-1; tentative D call: TRBD1 (6 bases). Germline V CDR1 and CDR2: MDHEN, SYDVKM. The V and J ends lost 2 bases and 3 bases respectively, with 7 bases between them. The CDR3 totals 13 residues. The CDR3 here is CASSLNRDTEAFF. The CDR3 DNA reads as TGTGCCAGCAGTTTAAACAGGGACACTGAAGCTTTCTTT.

The chain links TRBV6-6 to TRBJ2-1; TRBD2 is a possible D gene (5 bases). The germline gives CDR1 MNHNY, CDR2 SVGAGI (reference sequence). This CDR3 spans 14 amino acids. V dropped 6 bases and J dropped 4 bases, with 13 bases sitting between them. The CDR3 DNA follows: TGTGCCAGCAGCCCGGTTCGCGGGTACAATGAGCAGTTCTTC. Encoded protein: CASSPVRGYNEQFF.

V usage is TRBV7-2 and J usage is TRBJ1-3; D ambiguous. Trimming left V 1 base short and J 0 bases short, with 4 bases between. Germline V lookup: CDR1 SGHTA, CDR2 FQGNSA. The CDR3 is made up of 14 amino acids. The CDR3 sequence: CASSLVNSGNTIYF. The DNA for the CDR3 is TGTGCCAGCAGCTTAGTAAACTCTGGAAACACCATATATTTT.

The rearrangement uses TRBV5-5 and TRBJ1-2, with 8 bases that match TRBD1. Germline-derived CDR1 and CDR2 are SGHKS and YYEKEE (reference sequence). The V gene end was trimmed by 0 bases and the J gene end by 4 bases; junction bases not matched to a gene: 14. The CDR3 consists of 18 residues. The CDR3 spells CASSLAGAGGALLYGYTF. The CDR3, as DNA: TGTGCCAGCAGCTTGGCCGGGGCAGGGGGCGCGCTTCTCTATGGCTACACCTTC.

The chain uses TRBV19 and TRBJ1-1, with 9 nucleotides matching TRBD1. This CDR3 is 13 amino acids long. CDR1 and CDR2 from the germline V gene are LNHDA and SQIVND (reference sequence). Trimming took 11 bases from V and 5 from J; bases not matched to a gene: 9. For the CDR3, the DNA is TGTGCCTCAATCGGGACAGGGAGAACTGAAGCTTTCTTT. It is translated as CASIGTGRTEAFF.

The chain carries TRBV2 and TRBJ2-5; 16 bases map to TRBD2. The CDR3 extends over 16 amino acids. Germline loops: CDR1 SNHLY, CDR2 FYNNEI. V lost 6 bases to trimming and J lost 3 bases; unmatched junction nucleotides: 4. CDR3 sequence reads: CASRAGLAGGKETQYF. CDR3 nucleotide sequence: TGTGCCAGCAGGGCGGGACTAGCGGGAGGGAAAGAGACCCAGTACTTC.

The V call is TRBV7-9, the J call TRBJ1-3; tentative D call: TRBD1 (6 bases). Germline V gene data show CDR1 as SEHNR and CDR2 as FQNEAQ (reference sequence). The germline V and J ends were trimmed by 10 bases and 3 bases, with 22 bases remaining between them. The CDR3 sequence is 16 residues long. CDR3 region: CAMESRTEDIGNTIYF. In nucleotides, the CDR3 is TGTGCCATGGAATCCAGGACAGAAGACATTGGAAACACCATATATTTT. The full variable domain, completed using reference TRBV7-9 and TRBJ1-3, is DTGVSQNPRHKITKRGQNVTFRCDPISEHNRLYWYRQTLGQGPEFLTYFQNEAQLEKSRLLSDRFSAERPKGSFSTLEIQRTEQGDSAMYLCAMESRTEDIGNTIYFGEGSWLTVV.